Included here is one T cell receptor (beta chain) sequence, with context. This entry comes from a study of T cell responses to AZD1222 COVID-19 vaccine. Some clones are missing from TCRdb's copy, which holds only in-frame ones; the method was immunoSEQ multiplex PCR. The table lists 90,000 to 120,000 clones, approximately 90% of them singletons. V was pared by 3 bases and J by 7 bases, with 10 bases of the junction left unmatched. CDR1 and CDR2 (germline): SGHDN, FVKESK. This CDR3 is 17 amino acids long. V usage is TRBV14 and J usage is TRBJ2-1, with 12 bases that match TRBD2. The sequence came from an adult in good health. The sample consisted of peripheral blood, taken on day 0 of AZD1222 vaccination. The CDR3 nucleotides are TGTGCCAGCAGCCAGGAACTAGCGGGAGGTTTAGGGAATGAGCAGTTCTTC. It is translated as CASSQELAGGLGNEQFF.